These 7 T cell receptor beta chains were sequenced from one sample in a study of breast tumors, draining lymph nodes, adjacent tissues. Breast cancer patients provided tissue from their axillary draining lymph nodes. Using its own MiXCR run on the multiplex PCR reads, TCRdb lists one record per CDR3 protein. The profile shows more than 100,000 distinct CDR3 sequences, 20% to 25% of them singletons. Material for sequencing was axillary lymph node tissue. The receptors originated from a female donor with breast cancer. Some clones in this sample may be carry-over from other donors' samples.

This clonotype has a single count. This sequence joins TRBV12-3 or TRBV12-4 and TRBJ1-4; D is unresolved. This CDR3 contains 13 residues. V lost 3 bases and J lost 8, with 10 bases in between. Here the CDR3 DNA reads TGTGCCAGCAGTTTCGGCGGCAGGGAAAAACTGTTTTTT. Its translation is CASSFGGREKLFF.

In this sample, this clonotype turned up once. This may come from a read error, since a much larger clone is one base off. V and J are TRBV19 and TRBJ2-7; 7 bases fit TRBD2. The CDR3 contains 16 residues. The germline CDR1 and CDR2 sequences are LNHDA and SQIVND (reference sequence). The CDR3 DNA is TGTGCCGGTAGTCTAAGGGGACTATCGAGCTCCTACGAGCAGTACTTC. It encodes CAGSLRGLSSSYEQYF.

This clonotype came up once. A read error may be the cause here, since a much bigger clone is one base away. DNA for the CDR3: TGTGTCAGCAGCCGCCCCGGGACAGATAATTCACCCCTCCACTTT. Translation gives CVSSRPGTDNSPLHF. The chain is built from TRBV28 and TRBJ1-6, with 7 bases lining up with TRBD1. The germline V gene encodes CDR1 MDHEN and CDR2 SYDVKM. The CDR3 runs to 15 residues.

This clonotype was counted only a few times. This chain connects TRBV6-1 to TRBJ1-2, with TRBD1 matching 7 bases. V shed 4 bases, J shed 6 bases, and the junction held 5 bases outside the gene matches. The CDR3 is made up of 13 amino acids. Germline V CDR1 and CDR2: MNHNS, SASEGT. CDR3 nucleotides: TGTGCCAGCAGTGTAAGGACAGGAGATGGCTACACCTTC. This gives the protein CASSVRTGDGYTF.

Worth noting for this clonotype: Given a much more abundant clone one base away, this may be a read error. Since the CDR3 does not end with the conserved phenylalanine or tryptophan, this likely comes from a read error. The chain recombines TRBV19 with TRBJ1-5; D remains ambiguous. Trimming left V 5 bases short and J 7 bases short, with 9 bases between. Germline CDR1 LNHDA, CDR2 SQIVND (reference sequence). The CDR3 length is 12 residues. The chain's CDR3 is CASSFGSQPQHL. The CDR3 coding sequence is TGTGCCAGTAGTTTCGGGAGCCAGCCCCAGCATCTT.

Points on this clonotype: A read error may explain this, as a much larger clone is one base away. The chain links TRBV15 to TRBJ2-3, with D uncertain. Trimming cost V 0 bases and J 7 bases, with 8 bases left between them. Germline V lookup: CDR1 LNHNV, CDR2 YYDKDF (reference sequence). CDR3 length equals 13 residues. This chain's CDR3 is CATSRDTENTQYF. The CDR3 DNA follows: TGTGCCACCAGCAGAGATACGGAAAATACGCAGTATTTT.

This clonotype was counted many times. The chain joins TRBV3-1 to TRBJ2-5; TRBD2 matches at 8 bases. The CDR3 length is 14 residues. V shed 4 bases and J 5 bases; nucleotides not matched to a gene: 6. Germline V gene data show CDR1 as LGHDT and CDR2 as YNNKEL (reference sequence). The CDR3 sequence: CASSLSGGAETQYF. CDR3 DNA sequence: TGTGCCAGCAGCCTCTCCGGGGGGGCGGAGACCCAGTACTTC.